This passage covers 22 T cell receptor beta chains from one sample sequenced in a study of OX40 agonist ivuxolimab in advanced cancers. Clones were read by immunoSEQ multiplex PCR, and TCRdb kept only the in-frame ones, dropping some. The data hold around 110,000 clones, with approximately 90% observed a single time. The sequences come from CD4+ or CD8+ T cells sorted from blood, collected in a trial of the OX40 agonist ivuxolimab. These receptors were collected from an adult with an advanced solid tumor such as melanoma, head and neck, liver or kidney cancer.

The chain uses TRBV7-2 and TRBJ2-7, with unresolved D. V was trimmed by 1 base and J by 2 bases, leaving 6 bases between them. There are 13 residues in the CDR3. The germline V gene encodes CDR1 SGHTA and CDR2 FQGNSA. The CDR3 sequence is CASSLGHTYEQYF. The DNA of the CDR3 is TGTGCCAGCAGCTTAGGCCACACCTACGAGCAGTACTTC.

V gene TRBV19 combines with J gene TRBJ1-4, with TRBD1 as a possible D gene (6 bases). Germline V CDR1 and CDR2: LNHDA, SQIVND (reference sequence). The CDR3 is 13 residues long. V was shortened by 7 bases and J by 6 bases, with 12 bases between the two germline ends. In nucleotides, the CDR3 is TGTGCCAGTAATCCAGGGGTAGATGAAAAACTGTTTTTT. Translated, it gives CASNPGVDEKLFF.

J is TRBJ2-1 and V is TRBV10-1; D unresolved. The CDR3 runs to 13 residues. The V end was cut by 4 bases, the J end by 5 bases, with 9 bases between. Germline V lookup: CDR1 WNHNN, CDR2 SYGVQD (reference sequence). CDR3 nucleotides: TGCGCCAGCAGTGGGTACCGAGACAATGAGCAGTTCTTC. It codes for CASSGYRDNEQFF.

This sequence joins TRBV7-9 and TRBJ1-2, with a tentative D call TRBD1 (6 bases). Germline assignment: CDR1 SEHNR and CDR2 FQNEAQ (reference sequence). With 7 bases removed from V and 8 bases from J, the gap between germline ends came to 17 bases. The CDR3 extends over 13 amino acids. The DNA for the CDR3 is TGTGCCAGCAACCAAGCAGGGGATTGGGGCTACACCTTC. Translation gives CASNQAGDWGYTF.

This sequence joins TRBV7-9 and TRBJ1-2; 10 bases are a match to TRBD1. Germline CDR1 reads SEHNR; CDR2 reads FQNEAQ (reference sequence). The CDR3 length is 16 residues. V shed 6 bases, J shed 7 bases, and the junction held 14 bases outside the gene matches. This chain's CDR3 is CASRRQGAFFLSGYTF. CDR3 bases: TGTGCCAGCAGACGACAGGGGGCTTTCTTCCTGTCTGGCTACACCTTC.

The chain has TRBV19 and TRBJ1-1; D is ambiguous. Trimming shortened V by 7 bases and J by 1 base, and 16 bases separated the two germline ends. Looked up from germline, CDR1 is LNHDA and CDR2 is SQIVND (reference sequence). The CDR3 length is 15 residues. CDR3 DNA: TGTGCCAGTACCCCAGGAACAAGGAGGAACACTGAAGCTTTCTTT. Protein product: CASTPGTRRNTEAFF.

V gene TRBV30 combines with J gene TRBJ2-1; no reliable D call. CDR1 GTSNPN and CDR2 SVGIG come from the germline V gene (reference sequence). This CDR3 is built from 14 residues. The ends were cut back, 0 bases at V and 6 bases at J, with 12 bases in the middle. CDR3 residues: CAWSVLNSPNEQFF. DNA for the CDR3: TGTGCCTGGAGTGTACTTAACAGCCCCAATGAGCAGTTCTTC. Variable domain in full (rest from reference TRBV30 and TRBJ2-1): SQTIHQWPATLVQPVGSPLSLECTVEGTSNPNLYWYRQAAGRGLQLLFYSVGIGQISSEVPQNLSASRPQDRQFILSSKKLLLSDSGFYLCAWSVLNSPNEQFFGPGTRLTVL.

The gene calls are TRBV27 and TRBJ2-6; D possibly corresponds to TRBD1 (5 bases). Trimming shortened V by 5 bases and J by 4 bases, and 12 bases separated the two germline ends. This CDR3 contains 15 residues. Looked up from germline, CDR1 is MNHEY and CDR2 is SMNVEV (reference sequence). The CDR3 loop is CASSQRGTGANVLTF. The CDR3 region has the DNA TGTGCCAGCAGTCAAAGGGGCACCGGGGCCAACGTCCTGACTTTC.

The chain links TRBV27 to TRBJ2-3; D is unclear. V was clipped by 4 bases and J by 4 bases, with 15 bases between them. The CDR3 length is 15 residues. Germline assignment: CDR1 MNHEY and CDR2 SMNVEV (reference sequence). CDR3 in DNA: TGTGCCAGCAGTTCCCGCTACCGTAGGCCAGATACGCAGTATTTT. This sequence encodes CASSSRYRRPDTQYF.

The chain couples TRBV28 to TRBJ1-2; no clear D. The germline CDR1 and CDR2 sequences are MDHEN and SYDVKM. This CDR3 has 12 amino acids. The germline V and J ends were trimmed by 4 bases and 4 bases, with 7 bases remaining between them. CDR3 residues: CASSWASYGYTF. As DNA, the CDR3 is TGTGCCAGCAGTTGGGCCAGCTATGGCTACACCTTC.

V gene TRBV7-2 combines with J gene TRBJ2-6; TRBD1 matches 8 bases. There are 16 residues in the CDR3. V shed 5 bases, J shed 2 bases, and the junction held 5 bases outside the gene matches. Germline CDR1 reads SGHTA; CDR2 reads FQGNSA. The CDR3 sequence: CASSQDREAGANVLTF. For the CDR3, the DNA is TGTGCCAGCAGCCAGGACAGGGAGGCTGGGGCCAACGTCCTGACTTTC.

CDR3 sequence (DNA): TGCAGCGTTGAAAGGGTCCTATACAATGAGCAGTTCTTC. Translated, it gives CSVERVLYNEQFF. The chain links TRBV29-1 to TRBJ2-1; D unclear. The CDR3 sequence is 13 residues long. V was trimmed by 2 bases and J by 4 bases, leaving 9 bases between them. From germline, CDR1 is SQVTM and CDR2 ANQGSEA.

This chain uses TRBV6-4 with TRBJ1-2; 7 positions agree with TRBD1. This CDR3 spans 15 amino acids. Germline loops: CDR1 MRHNA, CDR2 SNTAGT. Losses at the gene ends were 6 bases for V and 2 bases for J; bases not matched to a gene: 9. Here the CDR3 reads CASRPPGQWNYGYTF. The CDR3 DNA follows: TGTGCCAGCAGACCCCCGGGACAGTGGAACTATGGCTACACCTTC.

The rearrangement joins TRBV2 to TRBJ2-7, with a weak D call TRBD2 (6 bases). In germline, CDR1 is SNHLY, CDR2 FYNNEI. CDR3 length: 14 amino acids. V lost 8 bases to trimming and J lost 4 bases, with 18 bases between them. CDR3 nucleotides: TGTGCCAGCCGGGGGACCGGGATAGGGTACGAGCAGTACTTC. Amino acids: CASRGTGIGYEQYF.

This chain joins TRBV6-5 and TRBJ1-1; 9 bases agree with TRBD1. V lost 6 bases to trimming and J lost 9 bases; unmatched junction nucleotides: 8. This CDR3 region has 13 residues. Looked up from germline, CDR1 is MNHEY and CDR2 is SVGAGI. The CDR3 region has the DNA TGTGCCAGCAGGACCGGGACAGGGCTTCAAGCTTTCTTT. Its translation: CASRTGTGLQAFF.

The chain employs TRBV19 and TRBJ1-1; D is unresolved. Per germline, CDR1 LNHDA and CDR2 SQIVND (reference sequence). The CDR3 runs to 13 residues. Trimming stripped 0 bases from V and 1 base from J, with 3 bases between. In DNA, the CDR3 is TGTGCCAGTAGTATAGAGAGGAACACTGAAGCTTTCTTT. Translated, it gives CASSIERNTEAFF.

The chain combines TRBV5-4 with TRBJ2-3; 10 nucleotides line up with TRBD2. Per germline, CDR1 SGHNT and CDR2 YYREEE (reference sequence). The junction had 4 bases not matched to a gene; V was cut back by 3 bases and J by 0 bases. The CDR3 totals 16 residues. The CDR3 is CASSWGLALSTDTQYF. CDR3 coding DNA: TGTGCCAGCAGCTGGGGACTAGCGCTCAGCACAGATACGCAGTATTTT. Supplemented by reference TRBV5-4 and TRBJ2-3, the full variable domain reads ETGVTQSPTHLIKTRGQQVTLRCSSQSGHNTVSWYQQALGQGPQFIFQYYREEENGRGNFPPRFSGLQFPNYSSELNVNALELDDSALYLCASSWGLALSTDTQYFGPGTRLTVL.

This sequence joins TRBV19 and TRBJ1-1; D is unclear. This CDR3 has 14 residues. CDR1 is LNHDA, CDR2 SQIVND, per germline (reference sequence). With 10 bases removed from V and 10 bases from J, the gap between germline ends came to 25 bases. The CDR3 bases are TGTGCCACCCAGTTAGGCAGCTACGGTTCGAGAGCTTTCTTT. Its translation is CATQLGSYGSRAFF.

The chain carries TRBV28 and TRBJ1-3; 11 positions agree with TRBD1. V shed 4 bases and J 0 bases; nucleotides not matched to a gene: 8. CDR1 is MDHEN and CDR2 is SYDVKM in the germline V gene. The CDR3 contains 18 residues. This CDR3 is CASSSFPGQGDSGNTIYF. CDR3 DNA: TGTGCCAGCAGTTCCTTCCCGGGACAGGGGGACTCTGGAAACACCATATATTTT.

The chain recombines TRBV4-3 with TRBJ1-6; 8 nucleotides match TRBD1. Looked up from germline, CDR1 is LGHNA and CDR2 is YSLEER. CDR3 length: 17 residues. J lost 9 bases, V lost 0 bases, and 10 bases had no gene match. The CDR3 reads CASSQDQGAGGVSPLHF. The CDR3 DNA reads as TGCGCCAGCAGCCAAGATCAGGGGGCGGGAGGTGTTTCACCCCTCCACTTT.

V gene TRBV7-8 combines with J gene TRBJ1-2, with 8 positions matching TRBD1. The CDR3 spans 14 residues. CDR1 SGHVS and CDR2 FQNEAQ come from the germline V gene. V was pared by 5 bases and J by 8 bases, with 10 bases of the junction left unmatched. The CDR3 nucleotides read TGTGCCAGCAGCAAAGGACAGGGAGAGGGGGGCTACACCTTC. Translated: CASSKGQGEGGYTF.

This clone has a single count. Here the CDR3 reads CASTGSNQPQHF. The CDR3 nucleotides are TGTGCCAGCACAGGGTCCAATCAGCCCCAGCATTTT. The chain employs TRBV6-1 and TRBJ1-5, with a possible D match to TRBD1 (5 bases). Between the trimmed V and J ends, which lost 7 bases and 3 bases, there was a span of 7 bases. Per germline, CDR1 MNHNS and CDR2 SASEGT. The CDR3 covers 12 residues.